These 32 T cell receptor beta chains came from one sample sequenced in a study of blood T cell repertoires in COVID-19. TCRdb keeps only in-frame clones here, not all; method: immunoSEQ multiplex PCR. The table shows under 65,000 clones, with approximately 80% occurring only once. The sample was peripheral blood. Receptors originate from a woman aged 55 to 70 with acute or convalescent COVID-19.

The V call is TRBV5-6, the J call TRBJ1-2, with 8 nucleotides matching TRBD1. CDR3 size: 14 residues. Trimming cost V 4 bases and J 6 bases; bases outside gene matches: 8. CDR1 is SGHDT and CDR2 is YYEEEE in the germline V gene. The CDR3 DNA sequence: TGTGCCAGCAGCAAACGACAGGGGAGGGATGGCTACACCTTC. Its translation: CASSKRQGRDGYTF.

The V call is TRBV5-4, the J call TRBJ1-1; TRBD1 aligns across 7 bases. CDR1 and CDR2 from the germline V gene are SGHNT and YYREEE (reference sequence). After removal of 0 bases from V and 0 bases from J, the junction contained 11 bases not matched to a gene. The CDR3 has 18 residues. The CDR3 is CASSLGAGGGGLNTEAFF. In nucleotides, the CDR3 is TGTGCCAGCAGCTTGGGGGCAGGGGGTGGAGGGCTGAACACTGAAGCTTTCTTT.

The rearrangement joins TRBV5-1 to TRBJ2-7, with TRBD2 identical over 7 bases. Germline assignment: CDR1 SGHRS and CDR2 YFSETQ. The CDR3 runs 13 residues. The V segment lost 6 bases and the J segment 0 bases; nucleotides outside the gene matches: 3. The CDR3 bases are TGCGCCAGCATTGGCGGGAGCTCCTACGAGCAGTACTTC. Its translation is CASIGGSSYEQYF.

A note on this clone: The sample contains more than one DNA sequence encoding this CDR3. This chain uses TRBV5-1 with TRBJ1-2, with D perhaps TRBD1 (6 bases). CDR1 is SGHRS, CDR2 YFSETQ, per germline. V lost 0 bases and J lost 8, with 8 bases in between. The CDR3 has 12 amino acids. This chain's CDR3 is CASSLEQGGYTF. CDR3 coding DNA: TGCGCCAGCAGCTTGGAACAGGGCGGCTACACCTTC.

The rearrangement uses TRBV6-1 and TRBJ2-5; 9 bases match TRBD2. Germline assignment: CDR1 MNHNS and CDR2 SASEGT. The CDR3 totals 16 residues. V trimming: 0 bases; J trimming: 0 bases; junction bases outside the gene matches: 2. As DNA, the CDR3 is TGTGCCAGCAGTGAAGCAAGGACTAGCGACCAAGAGACCCAGTACTTC. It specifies CASSEARTSDQETQYF.

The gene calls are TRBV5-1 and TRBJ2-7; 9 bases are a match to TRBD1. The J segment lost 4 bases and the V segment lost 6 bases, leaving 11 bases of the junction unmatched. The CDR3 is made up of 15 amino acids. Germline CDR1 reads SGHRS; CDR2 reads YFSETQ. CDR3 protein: CASNVGTGKFYEQYF. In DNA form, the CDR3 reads TGCGCCAGCAACGTCGGGACAGGGAAGTTTTACGAGCAGTACTTC.

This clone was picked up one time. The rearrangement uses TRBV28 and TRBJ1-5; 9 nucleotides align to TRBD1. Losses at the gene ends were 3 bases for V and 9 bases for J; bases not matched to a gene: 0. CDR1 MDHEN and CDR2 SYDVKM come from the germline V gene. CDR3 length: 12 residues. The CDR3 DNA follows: TGTGCCAGCAGTTTGGGACAGGGGCCCCAGCATTTT. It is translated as CASSLGQGPQHF.

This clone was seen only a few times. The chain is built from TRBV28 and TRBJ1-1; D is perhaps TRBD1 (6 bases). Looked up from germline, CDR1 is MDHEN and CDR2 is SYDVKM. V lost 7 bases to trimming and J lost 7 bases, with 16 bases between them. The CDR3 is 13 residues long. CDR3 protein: CASITPGDLEAFF. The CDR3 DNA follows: TGTGCCAGCATTACCCCAGGGGATCTTGAAGCTTTCTTT.

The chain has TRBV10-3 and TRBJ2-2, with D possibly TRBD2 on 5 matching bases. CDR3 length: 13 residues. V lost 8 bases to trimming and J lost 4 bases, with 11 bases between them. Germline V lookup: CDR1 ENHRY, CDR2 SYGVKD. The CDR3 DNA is TGTGCCATCGGAGGAGACGGCACCGGGGAGCTGTTTTTT. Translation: CAIGGDGTGELFF.

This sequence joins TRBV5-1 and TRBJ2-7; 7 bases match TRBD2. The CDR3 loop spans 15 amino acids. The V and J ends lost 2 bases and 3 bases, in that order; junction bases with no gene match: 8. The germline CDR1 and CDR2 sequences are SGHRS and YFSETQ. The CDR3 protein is CASSLGAGDSYEQYF. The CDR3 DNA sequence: TGCGCCAGCAGCTTAGGGGCGGGAGATAGCTACGAGCAGTACTTC.

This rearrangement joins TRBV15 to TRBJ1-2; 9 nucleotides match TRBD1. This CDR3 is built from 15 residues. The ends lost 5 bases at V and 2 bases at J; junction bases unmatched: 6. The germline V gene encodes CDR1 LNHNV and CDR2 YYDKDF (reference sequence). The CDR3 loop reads CATSANRGLNYGYTF. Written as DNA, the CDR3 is TGTGCCACCAGCGCAAACAGGGGGCTAAACTATGGCTACACCTTC.

DNA for the CDR3: TGTGCCAGTAGTGACTTGGGGACAGCAGCTGAGCAGTACTTC. It translates to CASSDLGTAAEQYF. This chain connects TRBV19 to TRBJ2-7, with 7 bases aligning to TRBD1. Germline V gene lookup returns CDR1 LNHDA and CDR2 SQIVND (reference sequence). This CDR3 region has 14 residues. Unmatched junction bases numbered 11, after V lost 5 bases and J lost 7 bases.

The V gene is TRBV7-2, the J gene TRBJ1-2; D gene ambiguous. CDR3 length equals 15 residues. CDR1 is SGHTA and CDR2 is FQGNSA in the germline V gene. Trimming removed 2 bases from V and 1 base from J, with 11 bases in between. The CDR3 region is CASSLSRESNYGYTF. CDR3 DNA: TGTGCCAGCAGCTTAAGTAGGGAGAGTAACTATGGCTACACCTTC.

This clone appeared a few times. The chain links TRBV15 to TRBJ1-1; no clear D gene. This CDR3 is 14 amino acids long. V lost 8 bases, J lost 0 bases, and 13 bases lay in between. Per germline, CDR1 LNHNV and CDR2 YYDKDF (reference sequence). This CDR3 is CATSGRDVNTEAFF. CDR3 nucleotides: TGTGCCACCTCCGGGAGGGATGTGAACACTGAAGCTTTCTTT.

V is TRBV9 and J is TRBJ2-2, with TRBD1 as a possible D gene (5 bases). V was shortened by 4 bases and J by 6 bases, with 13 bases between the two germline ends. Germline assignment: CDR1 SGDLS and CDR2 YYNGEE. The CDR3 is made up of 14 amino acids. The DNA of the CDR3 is TGTGCCAGCAGCCCGGACATTTCGCCCGGGGAGCTGTTTTTT. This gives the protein CASSPDISPGELFF.

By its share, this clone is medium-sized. CDR3 protein: CASSTGTSIVEQFF. In nucleotides, the CDR3 is TGTGCCAGCAGTACCGGGACTAGCATCGTTGAGCAGTTCTTC. The chain combines TRBV6-5 with TRBJ2-1; 9 nucleotides agree with TRBD2. The V gene end was trimmed by 5 bases and the J gene end by 9 bases; junction bases not matched to a gene: 8. The CDR3 extends over 14 amino acids. Germline V gene data show CDR1 as MNHEY and CDR2 as SVGAGI.

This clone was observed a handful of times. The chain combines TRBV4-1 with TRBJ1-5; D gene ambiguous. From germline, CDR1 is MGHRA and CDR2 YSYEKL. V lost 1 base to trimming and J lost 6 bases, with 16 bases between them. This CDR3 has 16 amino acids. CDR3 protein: CASSQVNGKNGQPQHF. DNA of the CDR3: TGCGCCAGCAGCCAAGTTAACGGGAAGAACGGTCAGCCCCAGCATTTT.

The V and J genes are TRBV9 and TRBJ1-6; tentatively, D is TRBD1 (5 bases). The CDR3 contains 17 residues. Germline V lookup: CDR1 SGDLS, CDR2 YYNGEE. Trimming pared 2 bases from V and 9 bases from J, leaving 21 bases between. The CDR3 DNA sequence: TGTGCCAGCAGCGTCGGTCCGAGCTCTGGAGGGGTTTCACCCCTCCACTTT. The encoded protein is CASSVGPSSGGVSPLHF.

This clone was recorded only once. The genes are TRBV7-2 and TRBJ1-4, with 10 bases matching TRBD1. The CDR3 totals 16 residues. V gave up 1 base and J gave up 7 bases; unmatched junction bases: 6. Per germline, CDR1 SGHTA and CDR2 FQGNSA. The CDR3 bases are TGTGCCAGCAGCTTAGAGTGGGGACAGGGGCCTGAAAAACTGTTTTTT. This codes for CASSLEWGQGPEKLFF.

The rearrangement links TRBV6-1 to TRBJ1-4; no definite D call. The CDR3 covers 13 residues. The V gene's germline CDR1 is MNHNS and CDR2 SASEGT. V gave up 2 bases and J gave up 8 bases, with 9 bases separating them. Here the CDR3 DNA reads TGTGCCAGCAGTGAAACGGTTTGGGAAAAACTGTTTTTT. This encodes CASSETVWEKLFF.

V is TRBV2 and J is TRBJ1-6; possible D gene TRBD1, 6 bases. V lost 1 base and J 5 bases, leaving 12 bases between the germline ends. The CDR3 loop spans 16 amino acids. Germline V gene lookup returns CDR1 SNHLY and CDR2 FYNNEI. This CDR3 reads CASSEDLRGHNSPLHF. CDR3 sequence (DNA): TGTGCCAGCAGTGAAGATCTCAGGGGCCATAATTCACCCCTCCACTTT.

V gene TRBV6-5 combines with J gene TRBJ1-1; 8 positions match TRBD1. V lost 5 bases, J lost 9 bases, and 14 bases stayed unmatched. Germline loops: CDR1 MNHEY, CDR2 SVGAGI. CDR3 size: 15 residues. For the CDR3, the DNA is TGTGCCAGCAGTCGGGGGGACAGGTGGGCAAGCAAAGCTTTCTTT. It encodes CASSRGDRWASKAFF.

CDR3 nucleotides: TGTGCCACCAGTGATTCGGGACTAGACGTGGGTGAGCAGTTCTTC. Its protein product is CATSDSGLDVGEQFF. J is TRBJ2-1 and V is TRBV24-1; 8 bases are a match to TRBD2. CDR1 is KGHDR and CDR2 is SFDVKD in the germline V gene. CDR3 length: 15 amino acids. The V gene end was trimmed by 2 bases and the J gene end by 9 bases; junction bases not matched to a gene: 8.

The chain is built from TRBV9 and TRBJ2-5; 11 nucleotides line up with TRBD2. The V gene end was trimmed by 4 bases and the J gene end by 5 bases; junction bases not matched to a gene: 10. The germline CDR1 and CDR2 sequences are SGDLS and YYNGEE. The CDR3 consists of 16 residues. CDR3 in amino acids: CASSINSGGAGETQYF. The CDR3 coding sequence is TGTGCCAGCAGCATAAATAGCGGGGGGGCCGGGGAGACCCAGTACTTC.

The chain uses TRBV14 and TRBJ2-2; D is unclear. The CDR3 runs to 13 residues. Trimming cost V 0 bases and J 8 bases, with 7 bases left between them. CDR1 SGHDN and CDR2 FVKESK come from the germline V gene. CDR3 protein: CASSQDQKGELFF. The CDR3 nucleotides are TGTGCCAGCAGCCAAGATCAGAAAGGGGAGCTGTTTTTT.

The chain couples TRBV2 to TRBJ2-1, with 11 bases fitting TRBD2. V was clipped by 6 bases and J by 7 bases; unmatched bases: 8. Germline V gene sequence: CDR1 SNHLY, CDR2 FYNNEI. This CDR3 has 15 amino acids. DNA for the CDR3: TGTGCCAGCAGCTTAGCGGGGGGGCTAAGGAATGAGCAGTTCTTC. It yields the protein CASSLAGGLRNEQFF.

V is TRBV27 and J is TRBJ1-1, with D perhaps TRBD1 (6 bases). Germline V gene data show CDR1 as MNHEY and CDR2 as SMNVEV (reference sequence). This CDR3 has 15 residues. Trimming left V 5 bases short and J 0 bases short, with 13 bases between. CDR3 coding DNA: TGTGCCAGCAGTCTACTACAGGGACTGAACACTGAAGCTTTCTTT. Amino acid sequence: CASSLLQGLNTEAFF.

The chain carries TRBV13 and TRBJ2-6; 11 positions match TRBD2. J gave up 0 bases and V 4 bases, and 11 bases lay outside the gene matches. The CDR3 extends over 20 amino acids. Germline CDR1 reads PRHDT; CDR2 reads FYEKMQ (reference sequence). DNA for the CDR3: TGTGCCAGCAGCTCAAGACTAGCGGGGTACTTCTCCTCTGGGGCCAACGTCCTGACTTTC. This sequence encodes CASSSRLAGYFSSGANVLTF.

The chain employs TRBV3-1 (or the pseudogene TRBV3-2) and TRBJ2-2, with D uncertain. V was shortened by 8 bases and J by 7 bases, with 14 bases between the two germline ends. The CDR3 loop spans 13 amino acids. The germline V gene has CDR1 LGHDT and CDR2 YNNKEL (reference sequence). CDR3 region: CASSPTVNGELFF. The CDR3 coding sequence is TGTGCCAGCTCCCCTACGGTGAACGGGGAGCTGTTTTTT.

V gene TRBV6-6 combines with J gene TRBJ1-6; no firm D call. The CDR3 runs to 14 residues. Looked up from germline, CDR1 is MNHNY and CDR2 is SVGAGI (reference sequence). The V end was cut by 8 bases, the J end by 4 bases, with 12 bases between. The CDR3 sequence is CASLPTGYNSPLHF. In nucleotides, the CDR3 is TGTGCCAGCCTGCCGACTGGTTATAATTCACCCCTCCACTTT.

CDR3 sequence (DNA): TGTGCCAGCAGATCCGGACTCGTTGAAGCTTTCTTT. Translating gives CASRSGLVEAFF. The J gene is TRBJ1-1, the V gene TRBV28; D remains unclear. Germline CDR1 MDHEN, CDR2 SYDVKM. With 6 bases removed from V and 7 bases from J, the gap between germline ends came to 12 bases. This CDR3 comprises 12 residues.

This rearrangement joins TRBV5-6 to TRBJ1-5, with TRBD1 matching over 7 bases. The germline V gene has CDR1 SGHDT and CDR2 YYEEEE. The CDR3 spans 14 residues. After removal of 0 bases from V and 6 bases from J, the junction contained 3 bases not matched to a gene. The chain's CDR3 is CASSLGDRVQPQHF. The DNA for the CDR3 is TGTGCCAGCAGCTTGGGAGACAGGGTTCAGCCCCAGCATTTT. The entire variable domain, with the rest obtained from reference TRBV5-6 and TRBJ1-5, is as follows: DAGVTQSPTHLIKTRGQQVTLRCSPKSGHDTVSWYQQALGQGPQFIFQYYEEEERQRGNFPDRFSGHQFPNYSSELNVNALLLGDSALYLCASSLGDRVQPQHFGDGTRLSIL.